The TCR beta chain under discussion was sequenced for a study of post-analysis software for immune sequencing data. For the study at large: Relapsing-remitting, secondary progressive and progressive-relapsing forms of multiple sclerosis all featured among disease courses. Study-level findings and limits: TRBV segments more frequent in patients than in controls numbered five and included TRBV5-6, TRBV5-1 and TRBV20-1. The study found significantly lower normalized Chao1 diversity in multiple sclerosis patients than in controls. Analysis by F measure revealed that same-batch samples clustered strongly together.

V was clipped by 0 bases and J by 5 bases; unmatched bases: 7. CDR1 and CDR2 (germline): MNHEY, SVGAGI. The CDR3 length is 16 residues. Researchers reported that TCR beta cDNA libraries carried unique molecular identifiers. When about 0.9 to 10 million T cells were used, they gave a few hundred thousand cDNA molecules. TCRdb independently ran MiXCR on the PCR reads; one entry per CDR3 protein. The top ten clones hold roughly 13% of a sample with about 380,000 distinct CDR3 sequences, 30% to 45% of them seen once. Turning to this clonotype: Its antigen remains unknown.

The chain joins TRBV6-5 to TRBJ2-5; 9 bases match TRBD2. The receptor's source is a girl between 5 and 17 years old with multiple sclerosis. Material: blood. This CDR3 reads CASSYSSSGKPETQYF. DNA of the CDR3: TGTGCCAGCAGTTACTCTTCTAGCGGGAAGCCGGAGACCCAGTACTTC.